This T cell receptor beta chain was sequenced during a study of blood T cell repertoires in COVID-19. Background on the study: Spain, Italy and the United States supplied samples that represented acute and convalescent COVID-19. In each case, the material was cDNA or gDNA derived from T cells, B-cell-depleted T cells, or PBMCs.

The CDR3 spans 14 residues. The V gene's germline CDR1 is LNHNV and CDR2 YYDKDF (reference sequence). V was pared by 1 base and J by 8 bases, with 6 bases of the junction left unmatched. Authors' processing steps: The authors estimated nucleated cell counts from reference gene primer amplification. TCRdb's table, derived via immunoSEQ multiplex PCR, lists solely in-frame clones and lacks some. The DNA gave D and trimming, while V, J and clone size come from that table. In the table there are more than 50,000 clones, 82% of which are singletons. This clone has just one count. The origin of this receptor is a human donor in a cohort sampled during active COVID-19. V and J are TRBV15 and TRBJ1-2, with 8 positions matching TRBD1. The sample was peripheral blood. The CDR3 here is CATSRGRQGQGYTF. In DNA, the CDR3 is TGTGCCACCAGCAGAGGTCGACAGGGGCAAGGCTACACCTTC.